The rows below give T cell receptor beta chains drawn from one sample of a study of cytomegalovirus exposure and HLA in healthy donors. Measured with immunoSEQ multiplex PCR; TCRdb has only the in-frame clones, and not every one. Of roughly 150,000 clones in the sample, roughly 80% were seen once. Sequencing was performed on PBMCs. Receptors originate from a male donor in good health and CMV-seronegative. The CDR3 runs from the conserved cysteine through the conserved F or W. Fields, in order: D gene, V gene, CDR3 length, J gene, clone size, CDR3 protein, CDR3 DNA. A D gene is named only where the DNA matches it firmly. Where a row states a size, it is once, few, many or the class of an expanded clone; other rows omit it.

-,TRBV7-8,15,TRBJ1-4,-,CASSLDSTVNEKLFF,TGTGCCAGCAGCTTAGACTCTACAGTTAATGAAAAACTGTTTTTT
TRBD2,TRBV29-1,12,TRBJ2-7,-,CSVGREVYEQYF,TGCAGCGTTGGACGGGAGGTGTACGAGCAGTACTTC
-,TRBV6-1,15,TRBJ2-5,-,CASSEAAASEETQYF,TGTGCCAGCAGTGAAGCTGCGGCTAGCGAAGAGACCCAGTACTTC
TRBD1,TRBV19,14,TRBJ1-1,-,CASRPQPGGPEAFF,TGTGCCAGTAGACCCCAACCAGGGGGACCTGAAGCTTTCTTT
-,TRBV5-5,16,TRBJ1-6,-,CASSSSDSTYNSPLHF,TGTGCCAGCAGCTCCTCCGACAGCACCTATAATTCACCCCTCCACTTT
-,TRBV7-2,15,TRBJ2-2,-,CASSLGGTRNGELFF,TGTGCCAGCAGCTTAGGGGGGACACGGAACGGGGAGCTGTTTTTT
TRBD1,TRBV7-9,18,TRBJ1-6,few,CASSLRGQGASHNSPLHF,TGTGCCAGCAGCTTACGGGGACAGGGGGCGTCCCATAATTCACCCCTCCACTTT
TRBD2,TRBV19,16,TRBJ2-2,once,CASTVSGTSRAGELFF,TGTGCCAGTACCGTCTCCGGGACTAGCCGTGCCGGGGAGCTGTTTTTT
TRBD2,TRBV15,16,TRBJ2-5,-,CATSRGDGGAGETQYF,TGTGCCACCAGCAGAGGGGACGGGGGGGCCGGGGAGACCCAGTACTTC
TRBD1,TRBV13,15,TRBJ1-1,-,CASSLGGQGDTEAFF,TGTGCCAGCAGCTTAGGGGGACAGGGGGATACTGAAGCTTTCTTT
-,TRBV5-4,14,TRBJ2-7,few,CASSISGPIYEQYF,TGTGCCAGCAGCATCAGCGGTCCGATCTACGAGCAGTACTTC
-,TRBV13,14,TRBJ2-3,-,CASSLGRNTDTQYF,TGTGCCAGCAGCTTAGGGAGAAACACAGATACGCAGTATTTT
-,TRBV28,15,TRBJ1-1,-,CASSYFVGVNTEAFF,TGTGCCAGCAGTTACTTTGTTGGAGTGAACACTGAAGCTTTCTTT
TRBD1,TRBV11-3,15,TRBJ2-2,-,CASSRGTGNTGELFF,TGTGCCAGCAGCCGCGGGACAGGGAACACCGGGGAGCTGTTTTTT
-,TRBV6-6,13,TRBJ1-6,few,CASSYERFSPLHF,TGTGCCAGCAGTTACGAGCGATTTTCACCCCTCCACTTT
TRBD2,TRBV5-1,17,TRBJ2-7,-,CASSPGLAGGPPYEQYF,TGCGCCAGCAGCCCGGGACTAGCGGGAGGGCCCCCTTACGAGCAGTACTTC
-,TRBV20-1,11,TRBJ2-1,-,CSARVINEQFF,TGCAGTGCTAGAGTTATCAATGAGCAGTTCTTC
TRBD2,TRBV5-6,17,TRBJ2-5,-,CASSLVASGSWQETQYF,TGTGCCAGCAGCTTGGTGGCTAGCGGGAGTTGGCAAGAGACCCAGTACTTC
TRBD1,TRBV7-9,15,TRBJ2-7,-,CASSARQGSSYEQYF,TGTGCCAGCAGCGCCCGACAGGGCTCCTCCTACGAGCAGTACTTC
TRBD1,TRBV9,16,TRBJ2-2,once,CASSPRTGWNTGELFF,TGTGCCAGCAGCCCCCGGACAGGGTGGAACACCGGGGAGCTGTTTTTT
-,TRBV10-3,14,TRBJ2-7,-,CAISPGYGRNEQYF,TGTGCCATCAGCCCAGGGTACGGAAGAAACGAGCAGTACTTC
TRBD2,TRBV5-1,17,TRBJ2-3,-,CASSLVGGRASTDTQYF,TGCGCCAGCAGCTTGGTAGGCGGGAGAGCGAGCACAGATACGCAGTATTTT
-,TRBV4-3,15,TRBJ2-1,-,CASSQDFSGGNEQFF,TGCGCCAGCAGCCAAGATTTCAGCGGCGGCAATGAGCAGTTCTTC
-,TRBV4-3,17,TRBJ2-3,-,CASSKGGRASGTDTQYF,TGCGCCAGCAGCAAAGGCGGGCGAGCTAGCGGCACAGATACGCAGTATTTT
TRBD2,TRBV5-1,16,TRBJ2-3,-,CASSPWTSGGTSTQYF,TGCGCCAGCAGCCCCTGGACTAGCGGAGGCACAAGTACGCAGTATTTT
-,TRBV7-9,16,TRBJ2-1,-,CASSLGAGLANNEQFF,TGTGCCAGCAGCTTAGGGGCGGGGTTAGCGAACAATGAGCAGTTCTTC
TRBD2,TRBV7-2,17,TRBJ2-3,-,CASSPPKLAGEEDTQYF,TGTGCCAGCAGCCCTCCCAAACTAGCGGGAGAGGAAGATACGCAGTATTTT
-,TRBV28,14,TRBJ1-5,-,CATTLDGGEQPQHF,TGTGCCACCACGTTAGACGGGGGAGAACAGCCCCAGCATTTT
TRBD1,TRBV5-1,15,TRBJ2-3,-,CASSGGTGGTDTQYF,TGCGCCAGCAGCGGAGGGACAGGGGGTACAGATACGCAGTATTTT
TRBD1,TRBV28,16,TRBJ2-3,-,CASSPSGTGDTDTQYF,TGTGCCAGCAGTCCGTCCGGGACAGGGGACACAGATACGCAGTATTTT
-,TRBV6-5,14,TRBJ1-4,-,CASSYSGGNEKLFF,TGTGCCAGCAGTTACTCGGGGGGGAATGAAAAACTGTTTTTT
TRBD1,TRBV6-1,14,TRBJ1-5,-,CASSGQGTYQPQHF,TGTGCCAGCAGTGGACAGGGGACCTACCAGCCCCAGCATTTT
TRBD1,TRBV29-1,14,TRBJ2-7,-,CSVAVGQGVHEQYF,TGCAGCGTTGCGGTGGGACAGGGGGTCCACGAGCAGTACTTC
-,TRBV6-6,15,TRBJ2-2,-,CASSYWGLNTGELFF,TGTGCCAGCAGTTACTGGGGGCTTAACACCGGGGAGCTGTTTTTT
TRBD2,TRBV7-7,15,TRBJ2-7,few,CASSPAAGGPGEQYF,TGTGCCAGCAGCCCCGCAGCGGGAGGTCCGGGCGAGCAGTACTTC
TRBD1,TRBV30,14,TRBJ2-7,-,CAWCRTGNFYEQYF,TGTGCCTGGTGTCGGACAGGGAACTTTTACGAGCAGTACTTC